The rows below give T cell receptor beta chains drawn from one sample of a study of T-cell memory formation after mild COVID-19. Each CDR3 protein gets one entry after TCRdb re-called the 5' RACE reads with MiXCR. Altogether about 400,000 distinct CDR3 sequences are present, 20% to 30% being singletons, with the ten largest covering roughly 8.9%. The source material was PBMCs or a T cell subset sorted from them (not recorded which). Every receptor here comes from an adult woman who had mild COVID-19 (a few samples of this study predate the infection). Cell type and time point are not known. Both conserved end residues are part of each CDR3. Each record gives: CDR3 protein, CDR3 DNA, J gene, V gene, clone size, D gene. A D gene is named only where the DNA matches it firmly. Size is omitted from some rows. Given values are once, few, many or a class for expanded clones.

CDR3 protein: CASSLPLTVEETQYF
CDR3 DNA: TGCGCCAGCAGCTTGCCCTTGACAGTAGAGGAGACCCAGTACTTC
J gene: TRBJ2-5
V gene: TRBV5-1
clone size: -
D gene: -

CDR3 protein: CASTFSAGSSYEQYF
CDR3 DNA: TGCGCCAGCACCTTTTCCGCCGGGTCGTCCTACGAGCAGTACTTC
J gene: TRBJ2-7
V gene: TRBV5-1
clone size: -
D gene: -

CDR3 protein: CASSLLTGGSADTQYF
CDR3 DNA: TGTGCCAGCAGCCTCCTGACAGGGGGCAGTGCAGATACGCAGTATTTT
J gene: TRBJ2-3
V gene: TRBV7-9
clone size: few
D gene: TRBD1

CDR3 protein: CSVGSPAEAFF
CDR3 DNA: TGCAGCGTTGGGAGTCCAGCTGAAGCTTTCTTT
J gene: TRBJ1-1
V gene: TRBV29-1
clone size: few
D gene: -

CDR3 protein: CASSFQGVTSTDTQYF
CDR3 DNA: TGCGCCAGCAGCTTCCAGGGTGTAACTAGCACAGATACGCAGTATTTT
J gene: TRBJ2-3
V gene: TRBV5-1
clone size: few
D gene: -

CDR3 protein: CASSEWRDTAEAFF
CDR3 DNA: TGTGCCAGCAGTGAGTGGCGGGACACCGCTGAAGCTTTCTTT
J gene: TRBJ1-1
V gene: TRBV25-1
clone size: many
D gene: -

CDR3 protein: CATSFRAEAFF
CDR3 DNA: TGTGCCACCAGTTTTCGGGCTGAAGCTTTCTTT
J gene: TRBJ1-1
V gene: TRBV24-1
clone size: once
D gene: -

CDR3 protein: CASSARGRGPDTQYF
CDR3 DNA: TGTGCCAGCAGTGCCAGAGGCAGGGGGCCAGATACGCAGTATTTT
J gene: TRBJ2-3
V gene: TRBV6-1
clone size: -
D gene: TRBD1

CDR3 protein: CSGRTGVNEQFF
CDR3 DNA: TGCAGCGGACGGACAGGCGTCAATGAGCAGTTCTTC
J gene: TRBJ2-1
V gene: TRBV29-1
clone size: few
D gene: TRBD1

CDR3 protein: CASSPSGSQDTQYF
CDR3 DNA: TGTGCCAGCAGCCCCAGCGGGAGTCAAGATACGCAGTATTTT
J gene: TRBJ2-3
V gene: TRBV12-3/TRBV12-4
clone size: -
D gene: TRBD2

CDR3 protein: CASSTNRVPSSPLHF
CDR3 DNA: TGTGCCAGCAGTACAAACAGGGTCCCTAGCTCACCCCTCCACTTT
J gene: TRBJ1-6
V gene: TRBV6-1
clone size: -
D gene: -

CDR3 protein: CAISDGTSGRYEQYF
CDR3 DNA: TGTGCCATCAGCGACGGGACTAGCGGGAGATACGAGCAGTACTTC
J gene: TRBJ2-7
V gene: TRBV10-3
clone size: -
D gene: TRBD2

CDR3 protein: CSVTREQGTEAFF
CDR3 DNA: TGCAGCGTTACAAGGGAACAGGGCACTGAAGCTTTCTTT
J gene: TRBJ1-1
V gene: TRBV29-1
clone size: -
D gene: -

CDR3 protein: CASGSQPKTGWTGELFF
CDR3 DNA: TGTGCTAGTGGTTCCCAGCCCAAGACAGGGTGGACCGGGGAGCTGTTTTTT
J gene: TRBJ2-2
V gene: TRBV12-5
clone size: -
D gene: TRBD1

CDR3 protein: CATSRDALSNPQPQHF
CDR3 DNA: TGTGCCACCAGCAGAGATGCCCTCAGCAACCCTCAGCCCCAGCATTTT
J gene: TRBJ1-5
V gene: TRBV15
clone size: few
D gene: -

CDR3 protein: CASSFGKSSGANVLTF
CDR3 DNA: TGTGCCAGCAGCTTTGGCAAGAGCTCTGGGGCCAACGTCCTGACTTTC
J gene: TRBJ2-6
V gene: TRBV5-6
clone size: -
D gene: -

CDR3 protein: CSARDRGREATGELFF
CDR3 DNA: TGCAGCGCTCGGGACAGGGGGCGAGAAGCCACCGGGGAGCTGTTTTTT
J gene: TRBJ2-2
V gene: TRBV29-1
clone size: -
D gene: TRBD1

CDR3 protein: CAWSVGLNYGYTF
CDR3 DNA: TGTGCCTGGAGTGTGGGACTTAACTATGGCTACACCTTC
J gene: TRBJ1-2
V gene: TRBV30
clone size: few
D gene: -

CDR3 protein: CATSDVLAGGLDEQFF
CDR3 DNA: TGTGCCACCAGTGACGTACTAGCGGGAGGGTTGGATGAGCAGTTCTTC
J gene: TRBJ2-1
V gene: TRBV24-1
clone size: -
D gene: TRBD2

CDR3 protein: CATGGLAVGEQFF
CDR3 DNA: TGTGCCACCGGCGGGCTAGCGGTGGGAGAGCAGTTCTTC
J gene: TRBJ2-1
V gene: TRBV24-1
clone size: -
D gene: TRBD2

CDR3 protein: CASSSTGAVTGELFF
CDR3 DNA: TGTGCCAGCAGCTCTACAGGGGCCGTCACCGGGGAGCTGTTTTTT
J gene: TRBJ2-2
V gene: TRBV11-2
clone size: -
D gene: TRBD1

CDR3 protein: CASSVRGGGFLTSNQPQHF
CDR3 DNA: TGTGCCAGCAGTGTCCGAGGAGGGGGCTTTTTGACGAGCAATCAGCCCCAGCATTTT
J gene: TRBJ1-5
V gene: TRBV2
clone size: few
D gene: TRBD1

CDR3 protein: CSAKFTGEQFF
CDR3 DNA: TGCAGTGCCAAATTCACTGGTGAGCAGTTCTTC
J gene: TRBJ2-1
V gene: TRBV20-1
clone size: -
D gene: -

CDR3 protein: CASSTTGNEKLFF
CDR3 DNA: TGTGCCAGCAGCACGACGGGAAATGAAAAACTGTTTTTT
J gene: TRBJ1-4
V gene: TRBV6-5
clone size: -
D gene: -

CDR3 protein: CASQTVLLGEQYF
CDR3 DNA: TGTGCCAGTCAGACCGTACTGCTTGGCGAGCAGTACTTC
J gene: TRBJ2-7
V gene: TRBV6-1
clone size: -
D gene: -

CDR3 protein: CASTSDRAIYEQYF
CDR3 DNA: TGTGCCAGCACCTCCGACAGGGCAATCTACGAGCAGTACTTC
J gene: TRBJ2-7
V gene: TRBV12-3/TRBV12-4
clone size: few
D gene: TRBD1

CDR3 protein: CASSVAVFGVQETQYF
CDR3 DNA: TGTGCCAGCAGCGTAGCGGTTTTCGGAGTTCAAGAGACCCAGTACTTC
J gene: TRBJ2-5
V gene: TRBV9
clone size: few
D gene: -

CDR3 protein: CASSFATGPGYGYTF
CDR3 DNA: TGTGCCAGCAGTTTCGCAACAGGGCCCGGCTATGGCTACACCTTC
J gene: TRBJ1-2
V gene: TRBV12-3/TRBV12-4
clone size: few
D gene: -

CDR3 protein: CASTEGTGTDTQYF
CDR3 DNA: TGTGCCAGCACTGAAGGAACAGGCACAGATACGCAGTATTTT
J gene: TRBJ2-3
V gene: TRBV2
clone size: few
D gene: -

CDR3 protein: CATSDAGTGGPYEQYF
CDR3 DNA: TGTGCCACCAGTGACGCCGGGACAGGGGGCCCCTACGAGCAGTACTTC
J gene: TRBJ2-7
V gene: TRBV24-1
clone size: -
D gene: TRBD1

CDR3 protein: CASSTRLGNTEAFF
CDR3 DNA: TGTGCCAGCAGCACCCGGCTAGGGAACACTGAAGCTTTCTTT
J gene: TRBJ1-1
V gene: TRBV5-5
clone size: -
D gene: -

CDR3 protein: CASSPTDGWRYF
CDR3 DNA: TGCGCCAGCAGCCCCACGGATGGGTGGAGGTACTTC
J gene: TRBJ2-5
V gene: TRBV5-1
clone size: -
D gene: -

CDR3 protein: CALEGGMKETQYF
CDR3 DNA: TGTGCTTTAGAGGGGGGTATGAAAGAGACCCAGTACTTC
J gene: TRBJ2-5
V gene: TRBV30
clone size: few
D gene: -

CDR3 protein: CATSDASGTGTYEQYF
CDR3 DNA: TGTGCCACCAGTGATGCATCCGGGACAGGCACCTACGAGCAGTACTTC
J gene: TRBJ2-7
V gene: TRBV24-1
clone size: few
D gene: TRBD1

CDR3 protein: CASSQTLDFSTDTQYF
CDR3 DNA: TGTGCCAGCAGCCAAACACTCGACTTCAGCACAGATACGCAGTATTTT
J gene: TRBJ2-3
V gene: TRBV14
clone size: few
D gene: -

CDR3 protein: CASSPQWGRETQYF
CDR3 DNA: TGTGCCAGCTCACCACAATGGGGGAGAGAGACCCAGTACTTC
J gene: TRBJ2-5
V gene: TRBV18
clone size: few
D gene: -

CDR3 protein: CASSQRDSSYEQYF
CDR3 DNA: TGTGCCAGCAGCCAACGGGACAGCTCCTACGAGCAGTACTTC
J gene: TRBJ2-7
V gene: TRBV11-1
clone size: few
D gene: TRBD1

CDR3 protein: CASSLFSDQETQYF
CDR3 DNA: TGTGCCAGCAGCTTATTTAGCGACCAAGAGACCCAGTACTTC
J gene: TRBJ2-5
V gene: TRBV7-2
clone size: few
D gene: -

CDR3 protein: CASSPNTGAAYEQYF
CDR3 DNA: TGTGCCAGCTCACCGAATACAGGGGCTGCCTACGAGCAGTACTTC
J gene: TRBJ2-7
V gene: TRBV18
clone size: once
D gene: TRBD1

CDR3 protein: CASSVGHYYEQYF
CDR3 DNA: TGTGCCAGCAGTGTAGGGCACTACTACGAGCAGTACTTC
J gene: TRBJ2-7
V gene: TRBV6-1
clone size: -
D gene: -

CDR3 protein: CASSQDWTPGPFTGAFF
CDR3 DNA: TGCGCCAGCAGCCAAGATTGGACACCTGGGCCGTTTACTGGAGCTTTCTTT
J gene: TRBJ1-1
V gene: TRBV4-1
clone size: many
D gene: -

CDR3 protein: CASSRSGGAADTQYF
CDR3 DNA: TGTGCCAGCAGTCGCTCCGGGGGCGCGGCAGATACGCAGTATTTT
J gene: TRBJ2-3
V gene: TRBV6-5
clone size: few
D gene: -